The 30 T cell receptor beta chains below all came from one sample that was sequenced in a study of cytomegalovirus exposure and HLA in healthy donors (dated by TCRdb to about 2017). The library was obtained by the immunoSEQ multiplex PCR assay. A mixture of 60 forward primers for TCR Vbeta segments and 13 reverse primers for TCR Jbeta segments was used in the multiplex PCR. TCRdb retrieved this table from immuneACCESS and kept in-frame rearrangements only. Not all clones are present; in checked studies, unresolved V genes account for under half, and no reason is known for the remainder. This sample has about 120,000 clones in its table, and about 80% of those were observed once. In total, the top ten clones hold more than 3.5% of the sample. The sample consisted of PBMCs. These receptors were obtained from a woman between 40 and 55 years old in good health and CMV-seropositive.

This clone appeared a single time. The chain uses TRBV6-1 and TRBJ1-5; TRBD1 is a possible D gene (5 bases). Between the trimmed V and J ends, which lost 6 bases and 4 bases, there was a span of 13 bases. Per germline, CDR1 MNHNS and CDR2 SASEGT. The CDR3 totals 14 residues. In nucleotides, the CDR3 is TGTGCCAGCAGCGCTAACCAGGGAAATCAGCCCCAGCATTTT. Translating it yields CASSANQGNQPQHF.

The V and J genes are TRBV4-2 and TRBJ2-7; D remains unclear. The V and J ends lost 1 base and 5 bases respectively, with 12 bases between them. In germline, CDR1 is LGHNA, CDR2 YNFKEQ. The CDR3 contains 14 residues. The CDR3 loop reads CASSQGMRSHEQYF. DNA of the CDR3: TGTGCCAGCAGCCAAGGTATGAGATCCCACGAGCAGTACTTC.

This chain joins TRBV12-5 and TRBJ2-7; unclear D gene. Germline CDR1 and CDR2: LGHNT and FRNRAP. The length of the CDR3 is 11 residues. V was pared by 2 bases and J by 3 bases, with 2 bases between. The CDR3 DNA reads as TGTGCTAGTGGTTTGTACTACGAGCAGTACTTC. Its translation is CASGLYYEQYF.

The chain recombines TRBV27 with TRBJ2-7; TRBD2 agrees at 7 bases. This CDR3 contains 16 residues. Germline assignment: CDR1 MNHEY and CDR2 SMNVEV (reference sequence). After removal of 7 bases from V and 4 bases from J, the junction contained 16 bases not matched to a gene. CDR3: CASKGRGGGEAYEQYF. The CDR3 DNA sequence: TGTGCCAGCAAGGGGCGTGGCGGGGGTGAGGCGTACGAGCAGTACTTC.

The J gene is TRBJ1-5, the V gene TRBV27; TRBD1 might be the D (5 bases). Trimming took off 2 bases at V and 5 bases at J, with 13 bases between the two ends. CDR3 length equals 15 residues. In germline, CDR1 is MNHEY, CDR2 SMNVEV (reference sequence). Here the CDR3 DNA reads TGTGCCAGCAGTTTACTAAGGGGCTCAGATCAGCCCCAGCATTTT. It translates to CASSLLRGSDQPQHF.

The gene calls are TRBV21-1 and TRBJ1-1; TRBD1 is the table's D call, not checked against the DNA. TRBV21-1 has pseudogene status. This CDR3 is 16 amino acids long. The CDR3 here is CASGGPRGGSNTEAFF. The CDR3 DNA reads TGTGCCAGCGGGGGTCCTAGAGGGGGCTCCAACACTGAAGCTTTCTTT.

This clone was seen once. The genes are TRBV6-1 and TRBJ2-1, with TRBD2 identical over 14 bases. The length of the CDR3 is 16 residues. Per germline, CDR1 MNHNS and CDR2 SASEGT. V lost 3 bases, J lost 5 bases, and 3 bases stayed unmatched. The CDR3 loop is CASSDLGLAGDNEQFF. As DNA, the CDR3 is TGTGCCAGCAGTGATTTGGGACTAGCGGGAGACAATGAGCAGTTCTTC.

This clone is medium-sized (0.01 to 0.1%) within its sample. CDR3 sequence reads: CASSLDGLFQETQYF. The CDR3 region has the DNA TGTGCCAGCAGCTTGGATGGGCTTTTTCAAGAGACCCAGTACTTC. The V call is TRBV5-6, the J call TRBJ2-5; D ambiguous. The germline V gene encodes CDR1 SGHDT and CDR2 YYEEEE. The V end was cut by 0 bases, the J end by 2 bases, with 11 bases between. This CDR3 contains 15 residues.

The chain joins TRBV2 to TRBJ1-4; no clear D. Per germline, CDR1 SNHLY and CDR2 FYNNEI. Trimming cost V 0 bases and J 8 bases, with 16 bases left between them. The CDR3 spans 16 residues. The CDR3 here is CASSEAQPLGNEKLFF. The CDR3, as DNA: TGTGCCAGCAGTGAAGCTCAACCCCTCGGTAACGAAAAACTGTTTTTT.

This chain connects TRBV4-1 to TRBJ2-1; 8 bases map to TRBD2. The J segment lost 8 bases and the V segment lost 4 bases, leaving 10 bases of the junction unmatched. This CDR3 comprises 15 residues. The V gene's germline CDR1 is MGHRA and CDR2 YSYEKL. CDR3 in amino acids: CASSPIPGLVDEQFF. DNA for the CDR3: TGCGCCAGCAGCCCGATCCCGGGACTAGTGGATGAGCAGTTCTTC.

The chain has TRBV6-5 and TRBJ1-4; D ambiguous. The germline CDR1 and CDR2 sequences are MNHEY and SVGAGI. V was trimmed by 5 bases and J by 1 base, leaving 11 bases between them. The CDR3 loop spans 15 amino acids. Here the CDR3 reads CASSPLLRTNEKLFF. CDR3 coding DNA: TGTGCCAGCAGTCCTTTGCTGAGAACTAATGAAAAACTGTTTTTT.

The chain links TRBV6-6 to TRBJ1-1, with a possible D match to TRBD1 (6 bases). This CDR3 region has 14 residues. From germline, CDR1 is MNHNY and CDR2 SVGAGI (reference sequence). The V gene lost 6 bases and the J gene lost 3 bases, with 14 bases spanning the gap. CDR3 bases: TGTGCCAGCAGGCAATGGGGGCTGGACACTGAAGCTTTCTTT. Translated, it gives CASRQWGLDTEAFF.

This sequence joins TRBV9 and TRBJ2-1, with 10 bases aligning to TRBD2. The trim removed 5 bases at V and 1 base at J, leaving 3 bases unmatched. Germline CDR1 and CDR2: SGDLS and YYNGEE. CDR3 length: 15 residues. CDR3 DNA: TGTGCCAGCAGTGCGACTAGCGGGTCCTACAATGAGCAGTTCTTC. It yields the protein CASSATSGSYNEQFF.

The V gene is TRBV2, the J gene TRBJ2-1; 12 bases are a match to TRBD2. Germline CDR1 is SNHLY and CDR2 is FYNNEI. V lost 5 bases to trimming and J lost 3 bases; unmatched junction nucleotides: 2. The CDR3 loop spans 15 amino acids. This CDR3 is CASSQGLAGYNEQFF. Here the CDR3 DNA reads TGTGCCAGCAGTCAGGGACTAGCGGGCTACAATGAGCAGTTCTTC.

This chain joins TRBV9 and TRBJ2-5; 7 bases match TRBD1. Germline values: CDR1 SGDLS, CDR2 YYNGEE. CDR3 size: 17 residues. J lost 5 bases, V lost 3 bases, and 16 bases had no gene match. The CDR3 nucleotides are TGTGCCAGCAGCGCGGGACAGAGTTTTTCCCCCTTCGAGACCCAGTACTTC. Amino acid sequence: CASSAGQSFSPFETQYF. The full variable domain, with the rest looked up from reference TRBV9 and TRBJ2-5, is DSGVTQTPKHLITATGQRVTLRCSPRSGDLSVYWYQQSLDQGLQFLIQYYNGEERAKGNILERFSAQQFPDLHSELNLSSLELGDSALYFCASSAGQSFSPFETQYFGPGTRLLVL.

V and J are TRBV4-1 and TRBJ1-4, with a weak D call TRBD1 (5 bases). The CDR3 spans 16 residues. Germline values: CDR1 MGHRA, CDR2 YSYEKL. V lost 4 bases and J 0 bases, leaving 12 bases between the germline ends. As DNA, the CDR3 is TGCGCCAGCAGCCCACAGACAGCCACAACTAATGAAAAACTGTTTTTT. Its translation: CASSPQTATTNEKLFF.

The rearrangement links TRBV29-1 to TRBJ2-7, with TRBD2 matching over 9 bases. Losses at the gene ends were 7 bases for V and 6 bases for J; bases not matched to a gene: 4. The CDR3 contains 11 residues. The germline V gene encodes CDR1 SQVTM and CDR2 ANQGSEA. The CDR3 sequence is CSARTSVEQYF. The CDR3 DNA reads TGCAGCGCACGGACTAGCGTCGAGCAGTACTTC.

The chain employs TRBV9 and TRBJ1-1; D is uncertain. The CDR3 is 14 amino acids. V was trimmed by 5 bases and J by 3 bases, leaving 14 bases between them. CDR1 and CDR2 (germline): SGDLS, YYNGEE. CDR3 sequence reads: CASSGSPADTEAFF. In nucleotides, the CDR3 is TGTGCCAGCAGTGGGTCCCCGGCGGACACTGAAGCTTTCTTT.

The V gene is TRBV19, the J gene TRBJ1-3; TRBD1 is a possible D gene (6 bases). With 2 bases removed from V and 5 bases from J, the gap between germline ends came to 19 bases. The CDR3 consists of 17 residues. Germline-derived CDR1 and CDR2 are LNHDA and SQIVND (reference sequence). Written as DNA, the CDR3 is TGTGCCAGTAGTATACTCATTGCCTCCGGGACAAGAAACACCATATATTTT. Translating gives CASSILIASGTRNTIYF. The full variable domain, in which reference TRBV19 and TRBJ1-3 provide the parts outside the CDR3, is DGGITQSPKYLFRKEGQNVTLSCEQNLNHDAMYWYRQDPGQGLRLIYYSQIVNDFQKGDIAEGYSVSREKKESFPLTVTSAQKNPTAFYLCASSILIASGTRNTIYFGEGSWLTVV.

The chain combines TRBV6-5 with TRBJ2-1; weak D call: TRBD2 (6 bases). CDR1 is MNHEY, CDR2 SVGAGI, per germline. The CDR3 is made up of 12 amino acids. Trimming pared 6 bases from V and 10 bases from J, leaving 13 bases between. The CDR3 bases are TGTGCCAGCAGCTATTTGGGGGGAGAGCAGTTCTTC. Amino acids: CASSYLGGEQFF.

The chain has TRBV6-1 and TRBJ2-1, with a possible D match to TRBD2 (5 bases). This CDR3 has 13 residues. Germline V gives CDR1 MNHNS, CDR2 SASEGT. Trimming shortened V by 4 bases and J by 6 bases, and 10 bases separated the two germline ends. CDR3 protein: CASSVGSPNEQFF. CDR3 bases: TGTGCCAGCAGTGTGGGGAGCCCCAATGAGCAGTTCTTC.

A few counts support this clone. The chain joins TRBV5-1 to TRBJ2-5; D is unclear. V gave up 2 bases and J gave up 6 bases, with 5 bases separating them. CDR1 and CDR2 (germline): SGHRS, YFSETQ. CDR3 length: 11 amino acids. The CDR3 sequence is CASSFDKTQYF. CDR3 nucleotide sequence: TGCGCCAGCAGCTTCGACAAGACCCAGTACTTC. Based on the CDR3 plus reference TRBV5-1 and TRBJ2-5, the full variable domain is KAGVTQTPRYLIKTRGQQVTLSCSPISGHRSVSWYQQTPGQGLQFLFEYFSETQRNKGNFPGRFSGRQFSNSRSEMNVSTLELGDSALYLCASSFDKTQYFGPGTRLLVL.

To note about this clone: A read error may account for a junction end that differs from germline. The V and J genes are TRBV7-9 and TRBJ2-7; D remains ambiguous. This CDR3 is 12 amino acids long. From germline, CDR1 is SEHNR and CDR2 FQNEAQ (reference sequence). The CDR3: CSSSLTVLEQYF. In DNA form, the CDR3 reads TGTTCCAGCAGCTTAACTGTGCTCGAGCAGTACTTC.

The CDR3 sequence is CASSLAGGTYNEQFF. DNA for the CDR3: TGTGCCAGCAGCTTGGCGGGAGGGACCTACAATGAGCAGTTCTTC. The gene calls are TRBV7-9 and TRBJ2-1, with 9 bases that match TRBD2. This CDR3 contains 15 residues. J gave up 2 bases and V 3 bases, and 2 bases lay outside the gene matches. CDR1 SEHNR and CDR2 FQNEAQ come from the germline V gene (reference sequence). The full variable domain, rest sourced from reference TRBV7-9 and TRBJ2-1, is DTGVSQNPRHKITKRGQNVTFRCDPISEHNRLYWYRQTLGQGPEFLTYFQNEAQLEKSRLLSDRFSAERPKGSFSTLEIQRTEQGDSAMYLCASSLAGGTYNEQFFGPGTRLTVL.

This rearrangement joins TRBV11-1 to TRBJ2-5; TRBD2 matches 13 bases. After removal of 5 bases from V and 5 bases from J, the junction contained 8 bases not matched to a gene. This CDR3 spans 16 amino acids. CDR1 and CDR2 (germline): SGHAT, FQDESV (reference sequence). The CDR3 spells CASSPGTSGVRETQYF. CDR3 DNA: TGTGCCAGCAGCCCCGGGACTAGCGGGGTTAGGGAGACCCAGTACTTC.

This chain connects TRBV7-9 to TRBJ2-7; 11 nucleotides match TRBD2. The ends lost 5 bases at V and 9 bases at J; junction bases unmatched: 18. This CDR3 region has 17 residues. Per germline, CDR1 SEHNR and CDR2 FQNEAQ (reference sequence). The CDR3 DNA reads TGTGCCAGCAGCCCCCGGGCGGGACTAGCGGACACTACGAGGCAGTACTTC. Translation gives CASSPRAGLADTTRQYF.

J is TRBJ1-1 and V is TRBV5-8; 10 nucleotides align to TRBD1. Germline CDR1 and CDR2: SGHTS and YDEGEE. With 2 bases clipped from V and 3 bases from J, the junction kept 4 bases outside the gene matches. This CDR3 spans 15 amino acids. This CDR3 reads CASSFLGTGDTEAFF. DNA of the CDR3: TGTGCCAGCAGCTTCCTCGGGACAGGGGACACTGAAGCTTTCTTT.

This rearrangement joins TRBV30 to TRBJ2-5; 12 nucleotides line up with TRBD1. The germline gives CDR1 GTSNPN, CDR2 SVGIG (reference sequence). The CDR3 loop spans 16 amino acids. The junction had 7 bases not matched to a gene; V was cut back by 2 bases and J by 3 bases. The CDR3 DNA follows: TGTGCCTGGAGTCGGAGTGGGACAGGGGGCGAAGAGACCCAGTACTTC. Its translation is CAWSRSGTGGEETQYF.

The rearrangement links TRBV30 to TRBJ2-3; 8 bases align to TRBD2. Germline V gene sequence: CDR1 GTSNPN, CDR2 SVGIG (reference sequence). J gave up 4 bases and V 3 bases, and 6 bases lay outside the gene matches. This CDR3 is built from 14 residues. The CDR3 reads CAWRIAGSPDTQYF. CDR3 DNA sequence: TGTGCCTGGAGAATAGCGGGAAGTCCAGATACGCAGTATTTT.

This rearrangement joins TRBV7-2 to TRBJ2-1, with a tentative D call TRBD2 (5 bases). There are 16 residues in the CDR3. Germline-derived CDR1 and CDR2 are SGHTA and FQGNSA. V lost 2 bases, J lost 0 bases, and 11 bases lay in between. This chain's CDR3 is CASSLSRDSSYNEQFF. The CDR3 region has the DNA TGTGCCAGCAGCTTATCGAGGGATAGCTCCTACAATGAGCAGTTCTTC.